The T cell receptor (beta chain) described here comes from a study of blood T cell repertoires in COVID-19. For the study at large: Specimens from acute and convalescent COVID-19 originated in the United States, Italy and Spain. T cells, B-cell-depleted T cells, or PBMCs provided the cDNA or gDNA that served as material.

V trimming: 3 bases; J trimming: 6 bases; junction bases outside the gene matches: 5. The CDR3 spans 14 residues. Germline V gives CDR1 LNHDA, CDR2 SQIVND (reference sequence). Authors' processing steps: Quantification of nucleated cells was approximated via reference gene primer amplification. Only in-frame clones appear in the TCRdb table, and some are missing; sequencing was by immunoSEQ multiplex PCR. D and trimming come from the DNA, and the V and J calls and clone size come from that table. Of 70,000 to 85,000 clones in the sample, roughly four fifths are singletons; the top ten hold 21%. This chain connects TRBV19 to TRBJ2-1; 7 nucleotides line up with TRBD1. The TCR sequence derives from a human donor in a cohort sampled during active COVID-19. The sequenced sample consisted of peripheral blood. CDR3 nucleotide sequence: TGTGCCAGTAGTATCCCGCGACAGGGCAATGAGCAGTTCTTC. Encoded protein: CASSIPRQGNEQFF. Supplemented by reference TRBV19 and TRBJ2-1, the full variable domain reads DGGITQSPKYLFRKEGQNVTLSCEQNLNHDAMYWYRQDPGQGLRLIYYSQIVNDFQKGDIAEGYSVSREKKESFPLTVTSAQKNPTAFYLCASSIPRQGNEQFFGPGTRLTVL.